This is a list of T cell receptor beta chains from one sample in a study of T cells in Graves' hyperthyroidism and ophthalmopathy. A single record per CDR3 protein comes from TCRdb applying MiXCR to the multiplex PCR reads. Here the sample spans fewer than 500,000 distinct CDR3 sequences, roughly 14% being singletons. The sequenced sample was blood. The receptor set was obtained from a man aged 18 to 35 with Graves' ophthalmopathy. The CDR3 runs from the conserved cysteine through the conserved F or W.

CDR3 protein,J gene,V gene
CASSLDRNRNTEAFF,TRBJ1-1,TRBV11-2
CASSYGPRETYEQYF,TRBJ2-7,TRBV6-5
CASSFDQYNNSPLHF,TRBJ1-6,TRBV5-4
CASSLVAGGLQETQYF,TRBJ2-5,TRBV5-5
CASSQQGANEKLFF,TRBJ1-4,TRBV4-2
CSAPSFRGGGYEQYF,TRBJ2-7,TRBV20-1
CASSQPGLGFYGYTF,TRBJ1-2,TRBV5-1
CASSLGGAIYEQYF,TRBJ2-7,TRBV5-1
CASSLGQLTEAFF,TRBJ1-1,TRBV3-1
CASGADWDRASFGEQYF,TRBJ2-7,TRBV6-1
CASSQQGSSYEQYF,TRBJ2-7,TRBV3-1
CASSGLAGSQETQYF,TRBJ2-5,TRBV6-1
CASSPWTMTRGANEKLFF,TRBJ1-4,TRBV18
CASSPPSVSTEAFF,TRBJ1-1,TRBV18
CASTRLAGEVLETQYF,TRBJ2-5,TRBV6-1
CASIMYRVSSYNEQFF,TRBJ2-1,TRBV7-8
CASSTRGGITETQYF,TRBJ2-5,TRBV7-6
CASNVRGRGGYDTDTQYF,TRBJ2-3,TRBV6-1
CASSFPGLNEKLFF,TRBJ1-4,TRBV7-8
CASSIRRTSGRGEQFF,TRBJ2-1,TRBV19
CASSELEDEQYF,TRBJ2-7,TRBV7-9
CASSLGPLTAGSGNTIYF,TRBJ1-3,TRBV13
CASSLANGFNTDTQYF,TRBJ2-3,TRBV7-9
CASSPLGVGETQYF,TRBJ2-5,TRBV18
CASSAGQVRSYEQYF,TRBJ2-7,TRBV2
CASSAFLGQGYEQYF,TRBJ2-7,TRBV7-8
CASTTALQETQYF,TRBJ2-5,TRBV27
CASSLLPGVGYTF,TRBJ1-2,TRBV27
CASSLGLGGRTGELFF,TRBJ2-2,TRBV12-3/TRBV12-4
CASRGRGTGNTIYF,TRBJ1-3,TRBV6-1
CASSPGGSYYGYTF,TRBJ1-2,TRBV28
CASTPSAFGTQYF,TRBJ2-5,TRBV19
CASSERGGIPTTDTQYF,TRBJ2-3,TRBV6-1
CASSLDPGGAPGELFF,TRBJ2-2,TRBV7-9
CASSPQGAMNTEAFF,TRBJ1-1,TRBV12-3/TRBV12-4
CASSHGLGGANGYTF,TRBJ1-2,TRBV6-1
CASSSVPYNEQFF,TRBJ2-1,TRBV5-1
CASSIGNNPTFLYEQYF,TRBJ2-7,TRBV19
CASSQGRGAPTDTQYF,TRBJ2-3,TRBV4-1
CAWNGYTF,TRBJ1-2,TRBV30
CASSSADGGPVTDTQYF,TRBJ2-3,TRBV7-9
CARNPLAPQYF,TRBJ2-7,TRBV10-3
CASSLRDGRTTNEKLFF,TRBJ1-4,TRBV27
CASSTSGTYEQYF,TRBJ2-7,TRBV11-3
CASSLHGSSYEQYF,TRBJ2-7,TRBV13